This T cell receptor beta chain was sequenced for a study of glioma-infiltrating T cells after dendritic cell vaccination. Points from the study as a whole: Complete blood and tumor specimen sets were limited to few patients.

Primers: 60 V beta forward and 13 J beta reverse. Clones were read by immunoSEQ multiplex PCR, and TCRdb kept only the in-frame ones, dropping some. This table has around 72,000 clones, roughly 79% appearing once. Germline loops: CDR1 SGHVS, CDR2 FNYEAQ. Germline trimming cut 4 bases from V and 4 bases from J; bases unmatched to any gene: 8. This CDR3 comprises 15 residues. About this clone itself: What it recognizes is unknown.

The sequencing used blood, collected before dendritic cell vaccination. This TCR was sampled from a human donor with glioblastoma. The rearrangement links TRBV7-6 to TRBJ1-2; TRBD1 agrees at 8 bases. The CDR3 loop reads CASSSTGGLGYGYTF. The CDR3 DNA reads as TGTGCCAGCAGCTCCACAGGGGGATTAGGCTATGGCTACACCTTC.